This TCR beta chain emerged from a study of response to subunit inactivated influenza vaccine (dated by TCRdb to 2016 to 2019). Concerning the study at large: The study used deep quantitative T cell receptor repertoire profiling to track responses to a trivalent subunit inactivated influenza vaccine.

To prepare the library, RT-PCR was applied. Sequencer: Illumina HiSeq 2500. The public reads were reprocessed in TCRdb via fastp at Q25 and MiXCR, keeping in-frame beta chains. When rows share a CDR3 protein, they turn into one entry using the most common DNA and genes. The sample has about 300,000 distinct CDR3 sequences on record, approximately 20% of them singletons. The top ten clones comprise about 9.4% of the sample. Inclusive of the bounding cysteine and phenylalanine, the CDR3 is 13 residues long. Of the read, only the CDR3 DNA is kept; its 39 bases are in frame from base 1. Trimming removed 4 bases from V and 6 bases from J, leaving 13 bases between the germline ends. The germline V gene yields SGHDT for CDR1 and YYEEEE for CDR2. This clonotype was recorded at least ten times. Its cognate antigen has yet to be identified. Qualities for individual bases were not recorded, and no much larger clone is one base off.

Overall results and qualifications from the work: The authors suggested that each seasonal influenza vaccination may recruit only a limited number of new T cells.

This TCR was sampled from a man aged 50 to 69 who received an inactivated influenza vaccine. Donor details come from another sample of the same person, matched by shared clones. The receptor chain draws on TRBV5-6 and TRBJ1-2; too little of a D gene remains to name it. The input for sequencing was PBMCs from blood, taken roughly 20 months after vaccination. The CDR3 region has the sequence CASSPSGVHGYTF. The nucleotide sequence reads as follows: TGTGCCAGCAGCCCATCTGGGGTCCATGGCTACACCTTC. The reference TRBV5-6 and TRBJ1-2 proteins fill in what lies around the CDR3, so the full variable domain reads DAGVTQSPTHLIKTRGQQVTLRCSPKSGHDTVSWYQQALGQGPQFIFQYYEEEERQRGNFPDRFSGHQFPNYSSELNVNALLLGDSALYLCASSPSGVHGYTFGSGTRLTVV.